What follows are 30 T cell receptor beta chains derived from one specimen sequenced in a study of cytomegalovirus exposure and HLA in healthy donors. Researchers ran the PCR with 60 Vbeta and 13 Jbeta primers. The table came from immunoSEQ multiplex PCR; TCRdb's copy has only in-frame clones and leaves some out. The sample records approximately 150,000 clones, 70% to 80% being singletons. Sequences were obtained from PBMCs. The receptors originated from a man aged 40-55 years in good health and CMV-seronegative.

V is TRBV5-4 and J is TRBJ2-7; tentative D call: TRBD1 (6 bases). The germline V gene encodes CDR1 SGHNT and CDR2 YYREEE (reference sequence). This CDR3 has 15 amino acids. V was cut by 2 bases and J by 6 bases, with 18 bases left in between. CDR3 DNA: TGTGCCAGCAGCTTTATGTTCCAGGGCAGGGGCGAGCAGTACTTC. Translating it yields CASSFMFQGRGEQYF. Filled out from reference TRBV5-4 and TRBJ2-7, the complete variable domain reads ETGVTQSPTHLIKTRGQQVTLRCSSQSGHNTVSWYQQALGQGPQFIFQYYREEENGRGNFPPRFSGLQFPNYSSELNVNALELDDSALYLCASSFMFQGRGEQYFGPGTRLTVT.

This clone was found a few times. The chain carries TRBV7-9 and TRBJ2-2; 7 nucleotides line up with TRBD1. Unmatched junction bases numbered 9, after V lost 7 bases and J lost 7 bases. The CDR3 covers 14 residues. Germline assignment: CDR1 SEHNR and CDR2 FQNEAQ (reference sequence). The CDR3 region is CASTLAWTGGELFF. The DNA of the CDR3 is TGTGCCAGCACCCTTGCTTGGACAGGCGGGGAGCTGTTTTTT.

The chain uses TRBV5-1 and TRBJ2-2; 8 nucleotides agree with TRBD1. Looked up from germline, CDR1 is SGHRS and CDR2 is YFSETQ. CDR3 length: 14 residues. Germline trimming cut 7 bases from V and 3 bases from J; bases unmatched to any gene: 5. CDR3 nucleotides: TGCGCCAGCTTACTGACAGGGGACACCGGGGAGCTGTTTTTT. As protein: CASLLTGDTGELFF.

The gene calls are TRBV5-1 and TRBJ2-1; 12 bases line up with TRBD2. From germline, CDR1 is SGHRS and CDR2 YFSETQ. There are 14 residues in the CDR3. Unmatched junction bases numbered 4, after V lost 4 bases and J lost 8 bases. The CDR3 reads CASSRTSGNHEQFF. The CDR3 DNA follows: TGCGCCAGCAGCCGGACTAGCGGGAACCATGAGCAGTTCTTC.

The CDR3 coding sequence is TGTGCCAGCAGCCCAAATCAGGGTAGCAATCAGCCCCAGCATTTT. Residues: CASSPNQGSNQPQHF. The chain joins TRBV11-2 to TRBJ1-5, with D perhaps matching TRBD1 (5 bases). CDR3 length equals 15 residues. Germline-derived CDR1 and CDR2 are SGHAT and FQNNGV. V shed 5 bases and J shed 0 bases, with 11 bases lying between them.

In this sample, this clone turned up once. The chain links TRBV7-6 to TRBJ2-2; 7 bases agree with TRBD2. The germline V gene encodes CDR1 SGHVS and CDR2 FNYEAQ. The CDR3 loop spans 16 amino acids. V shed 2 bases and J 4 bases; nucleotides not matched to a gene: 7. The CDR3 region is CASSLRAGDSTGELFF. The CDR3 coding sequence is TGTGCCAGCAGCTTACGGGCGGGAGATAGCACCGGGGAGCTGTTTTTT.

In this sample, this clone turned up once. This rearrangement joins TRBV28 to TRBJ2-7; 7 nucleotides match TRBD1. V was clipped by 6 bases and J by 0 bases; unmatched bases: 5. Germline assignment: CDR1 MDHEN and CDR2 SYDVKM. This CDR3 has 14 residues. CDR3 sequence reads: CASRNTGVSYEQYF. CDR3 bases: TGTGCCAGCAGGAATACAGGGGTCTCCTACGAGCAGTACTTC.

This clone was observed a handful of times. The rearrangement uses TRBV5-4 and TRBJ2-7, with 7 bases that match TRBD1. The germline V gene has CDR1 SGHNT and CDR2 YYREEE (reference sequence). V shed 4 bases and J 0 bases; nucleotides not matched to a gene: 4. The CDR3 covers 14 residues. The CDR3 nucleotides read TGTGCCAGCAGCAGGGACAGTAACTCCTACGAGCAGTACTTC. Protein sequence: CASSRDSNSYEQYF. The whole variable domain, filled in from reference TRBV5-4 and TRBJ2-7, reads ETGVTQSPTHLIKTRGQQVTLRCSSQSGHNTVSWYQQALGQGPQFIFQYYREEENGRGNFPPRFSGLQFPNYSSELNVNALELDDSALYLCASSRDSNSYEQYFGPGTRLTVT.

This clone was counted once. For the CDR3, the DNA is TGTGCCAGCAGTACCGGACAGGGAGGGCGGGGGGGGGCCAACGTCCTGACTTTC. It yields the protein CASSTGQGGRGGANVLTF. This chain joins TRBV28 and TRBJ2-6, with D possibly matching TRBD1 (8 bases). The germline V and J ends were trimmed by 5 bases and 4 bases, with 21 bases remaining between them. Germline V gives CDR1 MDHEN, CDR2 SYDVKM. This CDR3 region has 18 residues.

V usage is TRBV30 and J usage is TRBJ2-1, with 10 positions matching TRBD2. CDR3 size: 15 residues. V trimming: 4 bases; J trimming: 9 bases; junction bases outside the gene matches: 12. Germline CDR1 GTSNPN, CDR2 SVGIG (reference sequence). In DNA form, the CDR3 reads TGTGCCTGGACCGGGACCGGGACTAGCGACTCTGAGCAGTTCTTC. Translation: CAWTGTGTSDSEQFF. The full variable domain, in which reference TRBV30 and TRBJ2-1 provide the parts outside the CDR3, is SQTIHQWPATLVQPVGSPLSLECTVEGTSNPNLYWYRQAAGRGLQLLFYSVGIGQISSEVPQNLSASRPQDRQFILSSKKLLLSDSGFYLCAWTGTGTSDSEQFFGPGTRLTVL.

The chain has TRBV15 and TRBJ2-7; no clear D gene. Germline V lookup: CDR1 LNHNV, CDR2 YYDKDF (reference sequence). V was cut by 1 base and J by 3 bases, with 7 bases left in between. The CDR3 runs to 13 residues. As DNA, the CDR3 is TGTGCCACCAGCAGAGGGGCTGACTACGAGCAGTACTTC. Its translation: CATSRGADYEQYF.

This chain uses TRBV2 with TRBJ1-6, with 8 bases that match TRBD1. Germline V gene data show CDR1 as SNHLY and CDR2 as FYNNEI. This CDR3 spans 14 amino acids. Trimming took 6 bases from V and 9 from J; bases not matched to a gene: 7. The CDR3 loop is CASSPTGEGSPLHF. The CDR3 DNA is TGTGCCAGCAGCCCGACAGGGGAGGGTTCACCCCTCCACTTT.

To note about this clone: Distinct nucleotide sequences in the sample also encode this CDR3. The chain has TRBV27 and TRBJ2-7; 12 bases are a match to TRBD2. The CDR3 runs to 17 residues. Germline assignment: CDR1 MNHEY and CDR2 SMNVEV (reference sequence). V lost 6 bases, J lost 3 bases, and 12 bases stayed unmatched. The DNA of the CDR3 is TGTGCCAGCAGGACTAGCGGGAGTGGGTCGGGTTACTACGAGCAGTACTTC. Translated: CASRTSGSGSGYYEQYF.

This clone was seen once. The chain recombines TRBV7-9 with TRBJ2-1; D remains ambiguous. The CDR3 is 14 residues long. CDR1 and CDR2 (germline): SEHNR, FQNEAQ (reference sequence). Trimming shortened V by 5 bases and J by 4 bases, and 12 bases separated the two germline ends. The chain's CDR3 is CASSPQTNYNEQFF. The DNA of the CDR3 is TGTGCCAGCAGCCCACAGACAAATTACAATGAGCAGTTCTTC.

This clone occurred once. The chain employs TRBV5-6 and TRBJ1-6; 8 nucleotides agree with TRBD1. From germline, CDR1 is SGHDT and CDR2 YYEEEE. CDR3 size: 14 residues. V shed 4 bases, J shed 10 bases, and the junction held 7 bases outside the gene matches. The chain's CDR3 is CASSRGTGGSPLHF. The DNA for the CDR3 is TGTGCCAGCAGCAGGGGGACAGGAGGATCACCCCTCCACTTT.

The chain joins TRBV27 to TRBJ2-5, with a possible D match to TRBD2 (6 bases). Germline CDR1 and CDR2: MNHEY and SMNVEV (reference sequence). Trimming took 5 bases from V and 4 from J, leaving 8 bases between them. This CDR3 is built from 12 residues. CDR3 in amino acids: CASSIGGETQYF. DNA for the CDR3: TGTGCCAGCAGTATCGGGGGAGAGACCCAGTACTTC.

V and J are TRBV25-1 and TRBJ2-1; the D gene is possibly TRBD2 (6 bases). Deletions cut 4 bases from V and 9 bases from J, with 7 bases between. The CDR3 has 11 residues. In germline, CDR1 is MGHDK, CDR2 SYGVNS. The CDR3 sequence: CASSVGSEQFF. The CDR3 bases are TGTGCCAGCAGTGTCGGGAGTGAGCAGTTCTTC.

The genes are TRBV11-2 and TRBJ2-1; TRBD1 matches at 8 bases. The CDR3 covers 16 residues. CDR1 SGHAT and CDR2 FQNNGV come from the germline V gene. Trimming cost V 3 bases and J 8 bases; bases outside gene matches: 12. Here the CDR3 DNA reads TGTGCCAGCAGCTTCGTTGGACAGGGTAGTATAGATGAGCAGTTCTTC. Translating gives CASSFVGQGSIDEQFF.

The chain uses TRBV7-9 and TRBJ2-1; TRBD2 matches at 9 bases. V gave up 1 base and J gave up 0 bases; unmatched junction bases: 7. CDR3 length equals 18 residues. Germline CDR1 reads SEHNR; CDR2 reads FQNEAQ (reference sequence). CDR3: CASSLGASGAHSYNEQFF. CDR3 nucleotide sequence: TGTGCCAGCAGCTTAGGGGCTAGCGGGGCACACTCCTACAATGAGCAGTTCTTC.

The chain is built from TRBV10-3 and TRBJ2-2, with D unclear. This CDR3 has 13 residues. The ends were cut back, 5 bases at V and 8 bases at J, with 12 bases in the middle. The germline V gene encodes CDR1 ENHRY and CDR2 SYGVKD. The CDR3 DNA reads TGTGCCATCAGTTCTGAGCAGGTGGGGGAGCTGTTTTTT. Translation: CAISSEQVGELFF.

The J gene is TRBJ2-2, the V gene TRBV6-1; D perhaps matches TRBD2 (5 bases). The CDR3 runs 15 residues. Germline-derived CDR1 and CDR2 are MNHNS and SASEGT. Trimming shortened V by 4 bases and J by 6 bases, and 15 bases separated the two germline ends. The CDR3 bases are TGTGCCAGCAGTGCTCCTGTAGGGAGTGCCGGGGAGCTGTTTTTT. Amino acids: CASSAPVGSAGELFF.

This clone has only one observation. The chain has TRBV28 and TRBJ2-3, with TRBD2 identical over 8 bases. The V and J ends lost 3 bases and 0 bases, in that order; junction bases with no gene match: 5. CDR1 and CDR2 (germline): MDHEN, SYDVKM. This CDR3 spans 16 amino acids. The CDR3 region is CASSFFSGASTDTQYF. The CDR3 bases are TGTGCCAGCAGTTTTTTTAGCGGGGCCAGCACAGATACGCAGTATTTT.

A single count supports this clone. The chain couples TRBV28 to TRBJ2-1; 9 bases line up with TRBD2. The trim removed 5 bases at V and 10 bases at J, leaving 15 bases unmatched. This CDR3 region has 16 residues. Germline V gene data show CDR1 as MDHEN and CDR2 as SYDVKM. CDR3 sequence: CASSPPGAGGPREQFF. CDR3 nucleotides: TGTGCCAGCAGTCCCCCGGGGGCGGGAGGGCCGAGAGAGCAGTTCTTC. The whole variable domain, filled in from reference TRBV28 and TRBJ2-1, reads DVKVTQSSRYLVKRTGEKVFLECVQDMDHENMFWYRQDPGLGLRLIYFSYDVKMKEKGDIPEGYSVSREKKERFSLILESASTNQTSMYLCASSPPGAGGPREQFFGPGTRLTVL.

The DNA of the CDR3 is TGTGCCTGGGGGACAGGGACAACCTACGAGCAGTACTTC. It translates to CAWGTGTTYEQYF. The chain couples TRBV30 to TRBJ2-7, with 9 nucleotides matching TRBD1. Germline assignment: CDR1 GTSNPN and CDR2 SVGIG (reference sequence). V dropped 5 bases and J dropped 2; count of bases not matched to a gene: 4. This CDR3 is built from 13 residues.

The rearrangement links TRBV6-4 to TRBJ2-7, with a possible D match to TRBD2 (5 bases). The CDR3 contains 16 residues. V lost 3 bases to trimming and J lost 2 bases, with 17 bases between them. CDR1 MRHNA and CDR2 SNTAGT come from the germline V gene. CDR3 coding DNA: TGTGCCAGCAGTGAGGGATGGGGAAGCGGTCCCTACGAGCAGTACTTC. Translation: CASSEGWGSGPYEQYF.

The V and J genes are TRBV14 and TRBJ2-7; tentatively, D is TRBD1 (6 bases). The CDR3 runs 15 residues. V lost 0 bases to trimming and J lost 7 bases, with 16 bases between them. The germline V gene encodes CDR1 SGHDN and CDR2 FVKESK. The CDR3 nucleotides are TGTGCCAGCAGCCAAGAATTTTACAGGGTGCGGGAGCAGTACTTC. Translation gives CASSQEFYRVREQYF.

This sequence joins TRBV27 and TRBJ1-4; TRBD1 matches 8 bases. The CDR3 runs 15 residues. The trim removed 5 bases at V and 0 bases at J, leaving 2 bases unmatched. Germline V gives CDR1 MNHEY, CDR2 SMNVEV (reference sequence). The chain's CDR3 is CASSPQGATNEKLFF. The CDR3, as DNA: TGTGCCAGCAGTCCACAGGGGGCAACTAATGAAAAACTGTTTTTT.

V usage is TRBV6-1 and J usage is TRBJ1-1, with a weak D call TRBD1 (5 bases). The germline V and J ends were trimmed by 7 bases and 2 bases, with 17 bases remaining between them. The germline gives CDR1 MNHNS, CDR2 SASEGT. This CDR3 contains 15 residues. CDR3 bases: TGTGCCAGCACTGACACTCTGCGGGGCAACACTGAAGCTTTCTTT. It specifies CASTDTLRGNTEAFF.

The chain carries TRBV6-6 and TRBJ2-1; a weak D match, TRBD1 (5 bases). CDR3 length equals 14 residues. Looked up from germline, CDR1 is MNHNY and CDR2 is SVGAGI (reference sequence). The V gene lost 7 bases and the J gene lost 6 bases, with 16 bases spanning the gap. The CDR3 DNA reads TGTGCCAGCATAAGGGGCGACGTCACCAATGAGCAGTTCTTC. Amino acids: CASIRGDVTNEQFF.

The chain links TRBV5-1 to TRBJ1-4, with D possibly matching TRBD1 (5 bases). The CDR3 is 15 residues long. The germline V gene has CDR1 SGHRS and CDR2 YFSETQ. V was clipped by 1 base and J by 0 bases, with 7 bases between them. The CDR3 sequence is CASSLSGATNEKLFF. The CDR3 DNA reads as TGCGCCAGCAGCTTGTCGGGGGCAACTAATGAAAAACTGTTTTTT.